The 2 T cell receptor beta chains below were found in one sample sequenced in a study of cytomegalovirus exposure and HLA in healthy donors. The PCR had 60 Vbeta and 13 Jbeta primers. TCRdb's copy holds only in-frame clones and misses some; the assay was immunoSEQ multiplex PCR. Among some 180,000 clones, around three quarters were seen once, and the ten largest hold under 2%. The source material was PBMCs. The receptors derive from a woman aged 30 to 39 in good health and CMV-seronegative.

The genes are TRBV5-1 and TRBJ1-2; TRBD1 might be the D (6 bases). The CDR3 covers 15 residues. V was clipped by 1 base and J by 6 bases, with 16 bases between them. The germline V gene has CDR1 SGHRS and CDR2 YFSETQ. CDR3 coding DNA: TGCGCCAGCAGCTTGTTCAGCTCAGGGGACGATGGCTACACCTTC. Translated: CASSLFSSGDDGYTF.

The J gene is TRBJ2-3, the V gene TRBV5-1, with 9 nucleotides matching TRBD2. J gave up 4 bases and V 5 bases, and 8 bases lay outside the gene matches. CDR1 is SGHRS, CDR2 YFSETQ, per germline. CDR3 length: 15 residues. This CDR3 is CASRGRGGLADTQYF. In DNA, the CDR3 is TGCGCCAGCAGGGGGCGGGGGGGCCTCGCAGATACGCAGTATTTT.